Below are 2 T cell receptor beta chains sequenced from a single sample in a study of blood T cells in healthy people across ages. A second PCR of 7 to 11 cycles used a sample-barcoded 5' primer and a J-beta primer mix. TCRdb re-called the 5' RACE reads with MiXCR, one entry per CDR3 protein. The table lists about 800,000 distinct CDR3 sequences, 58% of them singletons, with around 20% in the top ten. The sample taken for sequencing was blood. The receptors were sampled from a man aged 25 to 45 in good health.

This clonotype appeared a few times. This rearrangement joins TRBV28 to TRBJ2-7; TRBD1 is a possible D gene (6 bases). This CDR3 has 13 residues. The ends were cut back, 5 bases at V and 1 base at J, with 9 bases in the middle. Germline V CDR1 and CDR2: MDHEN, SYDVKM. Written as DNA, the CDR3 is TGTGCCAGCAGTCAAACAGGGTCCTACGAGCAGTACTTC. This codes for CASSQTGSYEQYF. The full variable domain, with the rest looked up from reference TRBV28 and TRBJ2-7, is DVKVTQSSRYLVKRTGEKVFLECVQDMDHENMFWYRQDPGLGLRLIYFSYDVKMKEKGDIPEGYSVSREKKERFSLILESASTNQTSMYLCASSQTGSYEQYFGPGTRLTVT.

Turning to this clonotype: One end of the junction is discordant with germline, which a read error may explain. The chain links TRBV12-3 or TRBV12-4 to TRBJ2-4; TRBD1 aligns across 7 bases. The last part of the DNA fits TRBJ2-7 better; the J call may be wrong. CDR3 size: 13 residues. The CDR3 region has the DNA TGTGCCGGCAGTTTAGGGACAGCCTACGAGCAGTACTTC. As protein: CAGSLGTAYEQYF.